The 8 T cell receptor beta chains listed next were all sequenced from one sample in a study of blood T cell repertoires in COVID-19. The assay was immunoSEQ multiplex PCR, and TCRdb's table has in-frame clones only and misses some. The sample lists approximately 670,000 clones, 75% to 90% occurring once. The specimen was peripheral blood. The source of these receptors is a woman between 18 and 30 years old with acute or convalescent COVID-19.

The chain links TRBV27 to TRBJ1-6; 10 nucleotides align to TRBD1. CDR3 length equals 18 residues. CDR1 MNHEY and CDR2 SMNVEV come from the germline V gene (reference sequence). V lost 3 bases, J lost 7 bases, and 12 bases stayed unmatched. CDR3 bases: TGTGCCAGCAGTTTGTTTCCCGGGACAGGGGCGCAAAATTCACCCCTCCACTTT. It specifies CASSLFPGTGAQNSPLHF.

The chain carries TRBV9 and TRBJ2-7; 7 bases align to TRBD2. In germline, CDR1 is SGDLS, CDR2 YYNGEE. The CDR3 is made up of 15 amino acids. Trimming removed 0 bases from V and 2 bases from J; junction bases left unmatched: 5. CDR3 region: CASSVEFGGAYEQYF. The DNA for the CDR3 is TGTGCCAGCAGCGTAGAGTTTGGGGGGGCCTACGAGCAGTACTTC. Looking up the rest from reference TRBV9 and TRBJ2-7 gives the full variable domain: DSGVTQTPKHLITATGQRVTLRCSPRSGDLSVYWYQQSLDQGLQFLIQYYNGEERAKGNILERFSAQQFPDLHSELNLSSLELGDSALYFCASSVEFGGAYEQYFGPGTRLTVT.

DNA of the CDR3: TGTGCCAGTAGTTCGGGACACCCGAACGGCAATCAGCCCCAGCATTTT. It yields the protein CASSSGHPNGNQPQHF. This chain connects TRBV19 to TRBJ1-5; weak D call: TRBD1 (6 bases). The CDR3 extends over 16 amino acids. Trimming pared 5 bases from V and 2 bases from J, leaving 16 bases between. The germline V gene has CDR1 LNHDA and CDR2 SQIVND (reference sequence).

The chain combines TRBV12-5 with TRBJ1-6; 7 nucleotides match TRBD1. The J segment lost 8 bases and the V segment lost 6 bases, leaving 7 bases of the junction unmatched. Germline V gene sequence: CDR1 LGHNT, CDR2 FRNRAP. This CDR3 is 14 amino acids long. The CDR3 nucleotides are TGTGCTAGTGGATCCAACGACAGGGATTCACCCCTCCACTTT. Translation: CASGSNDRDSPLHF.

The J gene is TRBJ1-3, the V gene TRBV7-2; 7 bases agree with TRBD1. The J segment lost 2 bases and the V segment lost 5 bases, leaving 6 bases of the junction unmatched. Germline CDR1 SGHTA, CDR2 FQGNSA. The CDR3 runs to 15 residues. Here the CDR3 reads CASSHNQGAGNTIYF. The CDR3 DNA sequence: TGTGCCAGCAGCCACAACCAGGGGGCTGGAAACACCATATATTTT.

CDR3 in amino acids: CASSLLGQGTYNEQFF. As DNA, the CDR3 is TGTGCCAGCAGTTTGTTGGGACAGGGGACCTACAATGAGCAGTTCTTC. This sequence joins TRBV27 and TRBJ2-1; 10 nucleotides match TRBD1. With 3 bases clipped from V and 2 bases from J, the junction kept 4 bases outside the gene matches. Per the germline V gene, CDR1 is MNHEY and CDR2 is SMNVEV (reference sequence). There are 16 residues in the CDR3.

The chain joins TRBV7-8 to TRBJ2-7, with D hard to call. Germline assignment: CDR1 SGHVS and CDR2 FQNEAQ. The length of the CDR3 is 17 residues. Trimming left V 0 bases short and J 4 bases short, with 19 bases between. The CDR3 loop is CASSLANVVTSEYEQYF. CDR3 in DNA: TGTGCCAGCAGCTTAGCCAATGTCGTTACCAGCGAGTACGAGCAGTACTTC.

The J gene is TRBJ1-5, the V gene TRBV7-9; tentative D call: TRBD1 (5 bases). Trimming removed 6 bases from V and 4 bases from J, with 10 bases in between. CDR1 is SEHNR, CDR2 FQNEAQ, per germline (reference sequence). The CDR3 is made up of 13 amino acids. CDR3 nucleotides: TGTGCCAGCAGTACCCAGGGAAATCAGCCCCAGCATTTT. Translating gives CASSTQGNQPQHF.